Listed below are T cell receptor beta chains from one sample, sequenced in a study of CD8+CD57+ T cells in acquired aplastic anemia. Each CDR3 protein gets one entry after TCRdb re-called the reads with MiXCR. The sample includes some 150,000 distinct CDR3 sequences, roughly 40% of them seen just once. Sequencing was carried out using sorted CD4+, CD8+, or CD8+CD57+ T cells (not recorded which) from PBMCs. The source is a human donor in good health, serving as a control. Each CDR3 is given with its conserved first and last residue. The size entry is marked missing in some rows and otherwise reads once, few, many or a size class.

>TRBV20-1|many
CSASRDLYSNQPQHF
>TRBV7-6|many
CASSLAAETQYF
>TRBV6-4|.
CASSASGLNSPLHF
>TRBV3-1|.
CASSPLSSGNTIYF
>TRBV12-3/TRBV12-4|many
CASTRYSDNQPQHF
>TRBV2|.
CASSPGLFSTGELFF
>TRBV19|many
CASRDRLRNTEAFF
>TRBV20-1|many
CSALTQRLAATDTQYF
>TRBV20-1|many
CSARERQLRDSPLHF
>TRBV2|.
CASTTGFEAFF
>TRBV9|.
CASSPSGGYNEQFF
>TRBV7-2|few
CASSPVYGYTF
>TRBV20-1|many
CSAREGGDTEAFF